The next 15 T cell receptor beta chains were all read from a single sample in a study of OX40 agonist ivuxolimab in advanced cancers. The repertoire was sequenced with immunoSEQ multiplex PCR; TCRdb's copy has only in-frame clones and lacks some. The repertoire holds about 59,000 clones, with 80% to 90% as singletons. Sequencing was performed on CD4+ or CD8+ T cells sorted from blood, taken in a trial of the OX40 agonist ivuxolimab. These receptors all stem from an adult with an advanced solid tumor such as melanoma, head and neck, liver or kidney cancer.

The CDR3 DNA reads as TGTGCCAGCAGTCGGACCCTGGAGACCCAGTACTTC. It encodes CASSRTLETQYF. The chain carries TRBV13 and TRBJ2-5; D ambiguous. The V end lost 6 bases, the J end lost 5 bases, and 10 bases lay between the germline ends. This CDR3 is 12 amino acids long. The germline V gene has CDR1 PRHDT and CDR2 FYEKMQ (reference sequence).

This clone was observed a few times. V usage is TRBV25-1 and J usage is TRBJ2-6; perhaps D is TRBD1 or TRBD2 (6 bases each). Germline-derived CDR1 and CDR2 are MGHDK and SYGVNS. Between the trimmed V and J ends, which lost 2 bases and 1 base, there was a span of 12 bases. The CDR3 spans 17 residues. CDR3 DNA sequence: TGTGCCAGCAGTGAAAGGGGGGTGAGGTCTGGGGCCAACGTCCTGACTTTC. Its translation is CASSERGVRSGANVLTF.

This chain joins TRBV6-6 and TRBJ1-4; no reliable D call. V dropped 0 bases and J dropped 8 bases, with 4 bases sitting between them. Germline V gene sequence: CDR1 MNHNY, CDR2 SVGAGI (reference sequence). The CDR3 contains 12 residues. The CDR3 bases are TGTGCCAGCAGTTACTCGAGCGAAAAACTGTTTTTT. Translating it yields CASSYSSEKLFF.

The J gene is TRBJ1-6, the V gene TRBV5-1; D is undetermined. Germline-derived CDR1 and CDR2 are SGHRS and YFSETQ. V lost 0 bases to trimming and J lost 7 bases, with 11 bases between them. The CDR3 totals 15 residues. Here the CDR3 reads CASSLEGMGNSPLHF. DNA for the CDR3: TGCGCCAGCAGCTTGGAAGGTATGGGGAATTCACCCCTCCACTTT.

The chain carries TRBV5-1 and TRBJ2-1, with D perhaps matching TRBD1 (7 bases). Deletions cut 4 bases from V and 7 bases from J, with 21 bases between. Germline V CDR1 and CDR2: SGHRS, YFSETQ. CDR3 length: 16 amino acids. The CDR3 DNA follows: TGCGCCAGCAGCCGCGGAGGGGGCCCCGTGACAAATGAGCAGTTCTTC. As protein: CASSRGGGPVTNEQFF.

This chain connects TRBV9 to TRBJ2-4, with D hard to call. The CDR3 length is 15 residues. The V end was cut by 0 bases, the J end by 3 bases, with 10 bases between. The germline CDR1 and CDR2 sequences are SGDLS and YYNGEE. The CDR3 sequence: CASSVGPTIKNIQYF. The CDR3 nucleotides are TGTGCCAGCAGCGTAGGACCCACGATCAAAAACATTCAGTACTTC.

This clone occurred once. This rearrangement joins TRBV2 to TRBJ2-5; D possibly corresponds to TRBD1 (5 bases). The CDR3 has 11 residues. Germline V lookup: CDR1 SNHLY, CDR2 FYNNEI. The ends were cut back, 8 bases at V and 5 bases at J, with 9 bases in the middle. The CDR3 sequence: CASQGVETQYF. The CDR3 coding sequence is TGTGCCAGCCAAGGGGTGGAGACCCAGTACTTC.

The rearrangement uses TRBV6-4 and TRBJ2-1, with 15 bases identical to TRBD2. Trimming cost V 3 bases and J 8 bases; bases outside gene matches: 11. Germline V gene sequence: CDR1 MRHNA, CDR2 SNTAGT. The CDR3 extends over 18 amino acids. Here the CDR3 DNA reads TGTGCCAGCAGTGATTCCGGACTAGCGGGAGGGCATGTAGATGAGCAGTTCTTC. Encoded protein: CASSDSGLAGGHVDEQFF.

CDR3 in amino acids: CASSLFPDQPQHF. DNA of the CDR3: TGCGCCAGCAGCTTGTTCCCGGATCAGCCCCAGCATTTT. This sequence joins TRBV5-1 and TRBJ1-5; D is unclear. V was trimmed by 1 base and J by 5 bases, leaving 7 bases between them. The CDR3 totals 13 residues. From germline, CDR1 is SGHRS and CDR2 YFSETQ.

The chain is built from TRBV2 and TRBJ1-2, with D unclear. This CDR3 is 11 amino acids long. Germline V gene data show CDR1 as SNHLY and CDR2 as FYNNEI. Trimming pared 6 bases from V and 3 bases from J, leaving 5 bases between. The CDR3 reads CASRVDYGYTF. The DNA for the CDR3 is TGTGCCAGCAGGGTTGACTATGGCTACACCTTC.

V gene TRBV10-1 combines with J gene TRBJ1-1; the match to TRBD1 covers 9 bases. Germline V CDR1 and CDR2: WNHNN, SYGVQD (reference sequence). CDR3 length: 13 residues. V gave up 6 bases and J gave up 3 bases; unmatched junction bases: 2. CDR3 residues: CASRRDRDTEAFF. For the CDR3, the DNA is TGCGCCAGCAGAAGGGACAGGGACACTGAAGCTTTCTTT.

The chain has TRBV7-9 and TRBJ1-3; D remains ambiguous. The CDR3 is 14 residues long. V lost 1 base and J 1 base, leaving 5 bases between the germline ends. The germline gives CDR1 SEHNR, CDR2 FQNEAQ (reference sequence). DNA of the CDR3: TGTGCCAGCAGCTTAGGCCTATCTGGAAACACCATATATTTT. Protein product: CASSLGLSGNTIYF.

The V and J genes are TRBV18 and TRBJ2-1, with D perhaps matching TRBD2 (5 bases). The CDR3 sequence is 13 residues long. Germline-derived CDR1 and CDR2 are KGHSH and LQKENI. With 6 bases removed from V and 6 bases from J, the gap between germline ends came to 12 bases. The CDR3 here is CASSPPGINEQFF. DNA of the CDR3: TGTGCCAGCTCGCCGCCGGGGATCAATGAGCAGTTCTTC.

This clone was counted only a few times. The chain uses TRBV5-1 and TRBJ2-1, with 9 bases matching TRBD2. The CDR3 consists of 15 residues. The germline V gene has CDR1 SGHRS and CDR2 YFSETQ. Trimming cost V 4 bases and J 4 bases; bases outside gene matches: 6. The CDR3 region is CASSTGTSKYNEQFF. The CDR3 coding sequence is TGCGCCAGCAGCACAGGGACTAGCAAGTACAATGAGCAGTTCTTC.

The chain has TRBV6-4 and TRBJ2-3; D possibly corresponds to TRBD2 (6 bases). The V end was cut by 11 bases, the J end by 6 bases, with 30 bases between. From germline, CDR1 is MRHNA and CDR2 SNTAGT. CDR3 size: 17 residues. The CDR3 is CAGSSEVIAVNGDTQYF. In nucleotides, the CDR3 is TGTGCCGGCTCAAGTGAGGTTATAGCGGTAAACGGGGATACGCAGTATTTT.